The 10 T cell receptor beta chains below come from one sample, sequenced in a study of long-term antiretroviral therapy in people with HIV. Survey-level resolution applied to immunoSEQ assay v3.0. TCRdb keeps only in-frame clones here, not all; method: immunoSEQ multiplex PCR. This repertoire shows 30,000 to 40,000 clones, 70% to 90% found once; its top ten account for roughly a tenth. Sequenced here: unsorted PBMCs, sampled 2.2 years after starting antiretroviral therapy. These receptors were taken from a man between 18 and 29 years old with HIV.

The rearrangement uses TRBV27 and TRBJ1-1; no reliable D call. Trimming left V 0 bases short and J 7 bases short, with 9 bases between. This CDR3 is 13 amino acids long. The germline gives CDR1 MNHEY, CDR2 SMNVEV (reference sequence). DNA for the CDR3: TGTGCCAGCAGTTTATCGGGCAGGCATGAAGCTTTCTTT. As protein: CASSLSGRHEAFF.

The CDR3 region is CASSLGRTGANTEAFF. CDR3 sequence (DNA): TGTGCCAGCAGTTTAGGTCGAACAGGGGCGAACACTGAAGCTTTCTTT. This sequence joins TRBV28 and TRBJ1-1; 7 bases map to TRBD1. There are 16 residues in the CDR3. The V gene's germline CDR1 is MDHEN and CDR2 SYDVKM. After removal of 2 bases from V and 1 base from J, the junction contained 7 bases not matched to a gene.

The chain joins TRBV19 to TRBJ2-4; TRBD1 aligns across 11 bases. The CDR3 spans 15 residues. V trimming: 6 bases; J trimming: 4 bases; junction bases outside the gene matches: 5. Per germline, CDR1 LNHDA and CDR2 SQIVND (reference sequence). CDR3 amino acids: CASSPGTGGKNIQYF. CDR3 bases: TGTGCCAGTAGCCCCGGGACAGGGGGTAAAAACATTCAGTACTTC.

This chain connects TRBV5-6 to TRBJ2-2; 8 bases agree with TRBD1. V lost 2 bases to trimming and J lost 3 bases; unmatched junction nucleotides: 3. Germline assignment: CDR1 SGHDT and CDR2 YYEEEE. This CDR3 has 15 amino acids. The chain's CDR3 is CASSFDRGYTGELFF. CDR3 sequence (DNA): TGTGCCAGCAGCTTCGACAGGGGTTACACCGGGGAGCTGTTTTTT.

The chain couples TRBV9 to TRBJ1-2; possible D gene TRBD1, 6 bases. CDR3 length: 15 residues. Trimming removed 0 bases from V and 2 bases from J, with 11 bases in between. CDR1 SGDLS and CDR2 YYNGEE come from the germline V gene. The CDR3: CASSVGGGGNYGYTF. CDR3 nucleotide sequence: TGTGCCAGCAGCGTAGGAGGAGGGGGGAACTATGGCTACACCTTC.

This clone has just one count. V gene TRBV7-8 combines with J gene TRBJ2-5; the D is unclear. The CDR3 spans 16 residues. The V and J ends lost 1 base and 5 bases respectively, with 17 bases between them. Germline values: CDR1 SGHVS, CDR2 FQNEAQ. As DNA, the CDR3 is TGTGCCAGCAGCTTAGATCGTTGGGGTGGAGACGAGACCCAGTACTTC. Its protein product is CASSLDRWGGDETQYF. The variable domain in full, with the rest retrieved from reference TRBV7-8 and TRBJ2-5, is GAGVSQSPRYKVAKRGQDVALRCDPISGHVSLFWYQQALGQGPEFLTYFQNEAQLDKSGLPSDRFFAERPEGSVSTLKIQRTQQEDSAVYLCASSLDRWGGDETQYFGPGTRLLVL.

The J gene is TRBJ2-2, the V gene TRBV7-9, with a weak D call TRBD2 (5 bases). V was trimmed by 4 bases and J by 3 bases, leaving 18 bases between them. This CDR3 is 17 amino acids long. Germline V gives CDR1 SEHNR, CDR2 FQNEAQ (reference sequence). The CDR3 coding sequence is TGTGCCAGCAGCTCAAAAGTAGAGGAGGTGGACACCGGGGAGCTGTTTTTT. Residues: CASSSKVEEVDTGELFF. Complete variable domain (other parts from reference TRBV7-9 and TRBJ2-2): DTGVSQNPRHKITKRGQNVTFRCDPISEHNRLYWYRQTLGQGPEFLTYFQNEAQLEKSRLLSDRFSAERPKGSFSTLEIQRTEQGDSAMYLCASSSKVEEVDTGELFFGEGSRLTVL.

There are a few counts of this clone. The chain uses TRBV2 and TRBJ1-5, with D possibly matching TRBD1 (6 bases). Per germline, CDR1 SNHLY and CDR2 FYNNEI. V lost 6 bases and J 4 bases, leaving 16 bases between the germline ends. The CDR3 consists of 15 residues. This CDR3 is CASRARDTSNQPQHF. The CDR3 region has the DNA TGTGCCAGCAGGGCCCGGGACACTTCTAATCAGCCCCAGCATTTT.

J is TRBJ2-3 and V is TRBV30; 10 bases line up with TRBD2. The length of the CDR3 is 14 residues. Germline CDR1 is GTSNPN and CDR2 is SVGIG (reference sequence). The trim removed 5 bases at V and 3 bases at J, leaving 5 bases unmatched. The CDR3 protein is CAWVLAGMTDTQYF. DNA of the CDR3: TGTGCCTGGGTACTAGCGGGAATGACAGATACGCAGTATTTT.

Here the CDR3 reads CASSLGSSGRGETQYF. The CDR3 coding sequence is TGTGCCAGCAGCTTAGGGTCTAGCGGGAGGGGAGAGACCCAGTACTTC. V usage is TRBV7-2 and J usage is TRBJ2-5; TRBD2 matches 12 bases. V lost 1 base, J lost 4 bases, and 4 bases stayed unmatched. The CDR3 has 16 amino acids. Germline CDR1 SGHTA, CDR2 FQGNSA. Full variable domain (remainder filled in from reference TRBV7-2 and TRBJ2-5): GAGVSQSPSNKVTEKGKDVELRCDPISGHTALYWYRQSLGQGLEFLIYFQGNSAPDKSGLPSDRFSAERTGGSVSTLTIQRTQQEDSAVYLCASSLGSSGRGETQYFGPGTRLLVL.